This T cell receptor beta chain is from a study of T cell responses to AZD1222 COVID-19 vaccine. Germline CDR1 is GTSNPN and CDR2 is SVGIG (reference sequence). The CDR3 contains 14 residues. J lost 3 bases, V lost 4 bases, and 7 bases had no gene match. Produced via immunoSEQ multiplex PCR; TCRdb's table is partial and in-frame only. This sample yields about 110,000 clones, of which just under 95% are seen a single time; less than 2.5% belongs to the top ten. Whole-study results and caveats: Repertoires were obtained only post-peak T cell response. Reportedly, close to half of spike-specific TCRs are directed against unmutated variant regions. The donors showed a predominance of white British ancestry and of females, with possible underestimation of clonal diversity. A rise in Spike-specific TCR breadth and depth followed two AZD1222 doses.

As concerns this clone: No antigen is known for it.

Sequenced here: peripheral blood, sampled on day 0 of AZD1222 vaccination. This sequence joins TRBV30 and TRBJ1-2; 8 bases agree with TRBD1. The source is an adult in good health. The CDR3 reads CAWNDRGPYYGYTF. The CDR3 DNA is TGTGCCTGGAACGACAGGGGCCCCTACTATGGCTACACCTTC. Complete variable domain (other parts from reference TRBV30 and TRBJ1-2): SQTIHQWPATLVQPVGSPLSLECTVEGTSNPNLYWYRQAAGRGLQLLFYSVGIGQISSEVPQNLSASRPQDRQFILSSKKLLLSDSGFYLCAWNDRGPYYGYTFGSGTRLTVV.